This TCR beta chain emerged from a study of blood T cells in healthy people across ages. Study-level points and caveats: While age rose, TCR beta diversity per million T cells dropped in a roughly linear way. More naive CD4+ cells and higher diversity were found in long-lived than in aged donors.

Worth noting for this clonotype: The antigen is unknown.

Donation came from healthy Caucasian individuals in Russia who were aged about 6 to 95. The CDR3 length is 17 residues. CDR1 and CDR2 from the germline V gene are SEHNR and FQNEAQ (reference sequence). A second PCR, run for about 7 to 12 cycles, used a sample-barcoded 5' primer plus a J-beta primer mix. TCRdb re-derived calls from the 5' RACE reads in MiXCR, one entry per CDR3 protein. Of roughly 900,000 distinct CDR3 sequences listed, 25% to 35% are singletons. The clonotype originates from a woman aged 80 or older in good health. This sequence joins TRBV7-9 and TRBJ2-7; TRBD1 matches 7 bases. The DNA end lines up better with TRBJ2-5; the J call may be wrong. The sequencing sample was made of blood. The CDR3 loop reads CASSSGQPDIQEWTQYF. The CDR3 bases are TGTGCCAGCAGCTCGGGACAGCCCGACATTCAAGAGTGGACCCAGTACTTC.